The rows below give T cell receptor beta chains drawn from one sample of a study of T-cell reconstitution after alpha-beta-depleted transplantation in children. Via MiXCR, TCRdb re-called the PCR reads, giving one row per CDR3 protein. This sample carries around 410,000 distinct CDR3 sequences, roughly 10% of them seen once, and the ten largest clones take approximately 5%. Sequenced material: PBMCs from the stem cell graft donor, taken from the stem cell graft. These receptors were collected from a human donor who donated a stem cell graft to a child with acute myeloid leukemia. The CDR3 runs from the conserved cysteine through the conserved F or W. A D gene is named only where the DNA matches it firmly. A clone size is listed for some rows: how often the clone was seen (once, few, many), or a class if it is expanded.

j_gene,v_gene,abundance,d_gene,CDR3nt,CDR3aa
TRBJ2-7,TRBV12-3/TRBV12-4,few,TRBD1,TGTGCCAGCAGCCAAGAAGGGACAGGCCTCTACGAGCAGTACTTC,CASSQEGTGLYEQYF
TRBJ1-3,TRBV20-1,few,TRBD1,TGCAGTGCTAGCCCGACAGGGACCCTCCGGACCATATATTTT,CSASPTGTLRTIYF
TRBJ2-2,TRBV19,NA,NA,TGTGCCAGTAGACAGAACCGTCCGGACACCGGGGAGCTGTTTTTT,CASRQNRPDTGELFF
TRBJ2-5,TRBV5-1,many,NA,TGCGCCAGCAGCTTGAATACAGATTGGGGAGAGACCCAGTACTTC,CASSLNTDWGETQYF
TRBJ2-1,TRBV12-5,few,NA,TGTGCTAGTGGTTTAATGAATGAGCAGTTCTTC,CASGLMNEQFF
TRBJ1-2,TRBV10-3,few,TRBD1,TGTGCCATCAGTGAGACAGGGGCTCACTATGGCTACACCTTC,CAISETGAHYGYTF
TRBJ2-7,TRBV2,few,NA,TGTGCCAGCAGTGGGGGACTTGGGAGCGGTTCCGAGCAGTACTTC,CASSGGLGSGSEQYF
TRBJ1-2,TRBV29-1,many,TRBD1,TGCAGCGTTCCGGGACAGGGAAGATTGGACTATGGCTACACCTTC,CSVPGQGRLDYGYTF
TRBJ2-7,TRBV20-1,NA,NA,TGCAGTGCTAGAAAACACCTCTCCTACGAGCAGTACTTC,CSARKHLSYEQYF
TRBJ2-5,TRBV20-1,many,NA,TGCAGTGCTAGAGATGGACAACAAGAGACCCAGTACTTC,CSARDGQQETQYF
TRBJ1-5,TRBV4-2,few,NA,TGTGCCAGCAGCCAAATTCTAAGACAGGATCAGCCCCAGCATTTT,CASSQILRQDQPQHF
TRBJ1-6,TRBV10-3,few,NA,TGTGCCATCAGTGATTCCTATAATTCACCCCTCCACTTT,CAISDSYNSPLHF
TRBJ2-1,TRBV5-1,NA,NA,TGCGCCAGCAGCTTGGCAGAAGGTTTTGGTGAGCAGTTCTTC,CASSLAEGFGEQFF
TRBJ1-5,TRBV6-2/TRBV6-3,NA,NA,TGTGCCAGCAAAGGAACCAAACTTAACTGGCGTCAGCCCCAGCATTTT,CASKGTKLNWRQPQHF
TRBJ2-2,TRBV5-1,NA,NA,TGCGCCAGCAGCGGGTTGGCGAACACCGGGGAGCTGTTTTTT,CASSGLANTGELFF
TRBJ1-2,TRBV29-1,few,NA,TGCAGCGTCCCCAACCCGCGGCTGTATGGCTACACCTTC,CSVPNPRLYGYTF
TRBJ2-2,TRBV9,few,NA,TGTGCCAGCAGCGTAGAGGGGGCGAACACCGGGGAGCTGTTTTTT,CASSVEGANTGELFF
TRBJ1-1,TRBV4-2,NA,NA,TGTGCCAGCAGCCCAGAGGGAGGGAGGACTGAAGCTTTCTTT,CASSPEGGRTEAFF
TRBJ1-6,TRBV12-3/TRBV12-4,NA,NA,TGTGCCAGCAGTTTAGGGGTACCCCTCCACTTT,CASSLGVPLHF
TRBJ2-3,TRBV20-1,few,NA,TGCAGTGCCGCGGAGGAAGATACGCAGTATTTT,CSAAEEDTQYF
TRBJ2-5,TRBV5-1,many,NA,TGCGCCAGCAGCTTGAACCAAGAGACCCAGTACTTC,CASSLNQETQYF
TRBJ2-5,TRBV10-3,NA,TRBD2,TGTGCCATCAGTGACGGGGGGTCGGAAGAGACCCAGTACTTC,CAISDGGSEETQYF
TRBJ2-3,TRBV20-1,NA,NA,TGCAGTGTCACTAGTTCAGTGCTCACAGATACGCAGTATTTT,CSVTSSVLTDTQYF
TRBJ2-3,TRBV5-1,NA,TRBD2,TGCGCCAGCAGCTTGGCCTTAGCGGGGGCCAAGACATTCGCAGATACGCAGTATTTT,CASSLALAGAKTFADTQYF
TRBJ2-1,TRBV19,few,NA,TGTGCCAGTAGTAATCGGGGTAAGGATGAGCAGTTCTTC,CASSNRGKDEQFF
TRBJ2-7,TRBV6-5,few,NA,TGTGCCAGCAGTTACTCACGAGTATCCGGCTCCTACGAGCAGTACTTC,CASSYSRVSGSYEQYF
TRBJ1-1,TRBV12-3/TRBV12-4,many,NA,TGTGCCAGCAGCCCCGGCGGGGGCAGGGGACGGTTTAGCCGGAACACTGAAGCTTTCTTT,CASSPGGGRGRFSRNTEAFF
TRBJ1-2,TRBV12-3/TRBV12-4,NA,TRBD1,TGTGCCAGCAGACAGGGACAGAACTATGGCTACACCTTC,CASRQGQNYGYTF
TRBJ1-6,TRBV10-3,few,NA,TGTGCCATCAGTGGGACAGCTAATTCACCCCTCCACTTT,CAISGTANSPLHF
TRBJ1-5,TRBV5-5,NA,NA,TGTGCCAGCAGCTTTCGGGACCCCGGGAATCAGCCCCAGCATTTT,CASSFRDPGNQPQHF
TRBJ2-2,TRBV20-1,NA,TRBD1,TGCAGTGCCCAAGACAGGGCAAGCGGGGAGCTGTTTTTT,CSAQDRASGELFF
TRBJ2-7,TRBV5-1,NA,TRBD1,TGCGCCAGCAGGGCTTCCGGTGGGACAGGGGCCTACGAGCAGTACTTC,CASRASGGTGAYEQYF
TRBJ2-3,TRBV7-2,NA,TRBD1,TGTGCCAGCAGCAATCGACAGGGGAGCACAGATACGCAGTATTTT,CASSNRQGSTDTQYF
TRBJ2-2,TRBV5-1,NA,NA,TGCGCCAGCAGAGCGGAGGGAAACACCGGGGAGCTGTTTTTT,CASRAEGNTGELFF
TRBJ1-5,TRBV7-9,NA,NA,TGTGCCAGCAGCTTAGAGCAGTTCAATCAGCCCCAGCATTTT,CASSLEQFNQPQHF
TRBJ1-1,TRBV27,NA,TRBD1,TGTGCCAGCAGTCCCCCATGGGCAGGGGGGACTGAAGCTTTCTTT,CASSPPWAGGTEAFF
TRBJ1-4,TRBV19,NA,TRBD1,TGTGCCACTAGCCGGGACAGGGGGAATGAAAAACTGTTTTTT,CATSRDRGNEKLFF
TRBJ1-4,TRBV29-1,NA,NA,TGCAGCGCGGCAGGGGTTGCTAATGAAAAACTGTTTTTT,CSAAGVANEKLFF
TRBJ2-2,TRBV28,few,TRBD1,TGTGCCAGCAGTTCTTTCGGGACAGGGTTGGCCGGGGAGCTGTTTTTT,CASSSFGTGLAGELFF
TRBJ2-2,TRBV5-1,few,NA,TGCGCCAGCACCACACAGACTGGGAGCGTGGGGGAGCTGTTTTTT,CASTTQTGSVGELFF
TRBJ1-2,TRBV12-3/TRBV12-4,few,NA,TGTGCCAGCAGTTTAGGGGGTCAGGGAACTATGATGGAGTATGGCTACACCTTC,CASSLGGQGTMMEYGYTF
TRBJ1-1,TRBV5-1,many,NA,TGCGCCAGCAGCTTCGAGAGGAACACTGAAGCTTTCTTT,CASSFERNTEAFF
TRBJ2-1,TRBV12-3/TRBV12-4,NA,TRBD2,TGTGCCAGCAGGAAAAGCGGGGGGGCCCGCAATGAGCAGTTCTTC,CASRKSGGARNEQFF
TRBJ1-4,TRBV5-1,NA,NA,TGCGCCAGCAGCCCCCGGCAGGGGTCAACTAATGAAAAACTGTTTTTT,CASSPRQGSTNEKLFF
TRBJ2-7,TRBV29-1,NA,TRBD2,TGCAGCGTTGAGACGGGAGGGCCGAGGGAGCAGTACTTC,CSVETGGPREQYF
TRBJ2-1,TRBV7-8,few,TRBD1,TGTGCCAGCAGCTTACGGACAGGCCACAATGAGCAGTTCTTC,CASSLRTGHNEQFF
TRBJ2-7,TRBV29-1,NA,TRBD2,TGCAGCGTTGCAGGGACTAGCGGGACGGTCGAGCAGTACTTC,CSVAGTSGTVEQYF
TRBJ2-7,TRBV27,few,NA,TGTGCCAGCAGCCCCAACGGACAGTGGCCTTACGAGCAGTACTTC,CASSPNGQWPYEQYF
TRBJ1-2,TRBV4-3,few,NA,TGCGCCAGCAGCCAAGTGATGGGGCCGGGTTGGTATGGCTACACCTTC,CASSQVMGPGWYGYTF
TRBJ2-7,TRBV20-1,NA,TRBD1,TGCAGTGCTAGATTACAGGGGGCATACGAGCAGTACTTC,CSARLQGAYEQYF
TRBJ2-1,TRBV5-1,NA,TRBD2,TGCGCCAGCAGCTCAAACTACCTAGCGGGGGGGCCCAATGAGCAGTTCTTC,CASSSNYLAGGPNEQFF
TRBJ1-5,TRBV7-9,NA,NA,TGTGCCAGCAGCCCCTTCGGCCCTGAGCCCCAGCATTTT,CASSPFGPEPQHF
TRBJ2-7,TRBV20-1,few,NA,TGCAGTGCTAGAGATGCGCAGGCGGTGTACGAGCAGTACTTC,CSARDAQAVYEQYF
TRBJ2-3,TRBV25-1,few,TRBD2,TGTGCCAGCAGTCCCGGGACAGGGGGGACTAGCGGGGGCTTTAGCACAGATACGCAGTATTTT,CASSPGTGGTSGGFSTDTQYF
TRBJ2-1,TRBV5-6,NA,TRBD2,TGTGCCAGCAGCTTGTCTCCCAAGCGGGAGAATGGGGTTGAGCAGTTCTTC,CASSLSPKRENGVEQFF